A single sample is the source of the 20 T cell receptor beta chains below, sequenced in a study of metastatic and nonmetastatic thyroid tumors. TCRdb re-called clones via MiXCR from the PCR reads. Of some 90,000 clones listed, over 8.5% were seen once; the top ten hold 8.8%. Prior to thyroid surgery, none of the patients had received any treatment. Sample: blood. The receptors were gathered from a female donor with papillary thyroid cancer or a benign thyroid nodule (not recorded which). Some clones in this sample may be carry-over from other donors' samples.

This clone was picked up many times. The V and J genes are TRBV6-1 and TRBJ2-7; 10 positions agree with TRBD1. The CDR3 contains 14 residues. V was clipped by 6 bases and J by 5 bases; unmatched bases: 7. The germline CDR1 and CDR2 sequences are MNHNS and SASEGT. This CDR3 reads CASRRSGTGDEQYF. CDR3 DNA sequence: TGTGCCAGCAGACGCTCCGGGACAGGGGACGAGCAGTACTTC.

Points on this clone: The same CDR3 is also encoded by other DNA sequences in this sample. This rearrangement joins TRBV30 to TRBJ1-6, with 7 positions matching TRBD1. Germline V gene lookup returns CDR1 GTSNPN and CDR2 SVGIG (reference sequence). The CDR3 totals 13 residues. V lost 7 bases, J lost 8 bases, and 8 bases stayed unmatched. The CDR3: CASKRTGYSPLHF. CDR3 in DNA: TGTGCCTCTAAAAGGACAGGATATTCACCCCTCCACTTT.

On this clone: A single base separates this from a much larger clone, so it may be a read error. The chain links TRBV19 to TRBJ2-7; maybe TRBD1 (6 bases). Germline loops: CDR1 LNHDA, CDR2 SQIVND (reference sequence). CDR3 length equals 15 residues. With 4 bases removed from V and 3 bases from J, the gap between germline ends came to 16 bases. Here the CDR3 reads CASSTSGQWFYEQYF. CDR3 in DNA: TGTGCCAGTAGTACTTCCGGACAGTGGTTCTACGAGCAGTACTTC.

In this sample, this clone turned up many times. The V gene is TRBV18, the J gene TRBJ2-5; D gene uncertain. The CDR3 length is 13 residues. The V gene's germline CDR1 is KGHSH and CDR2 LQKENI. The V gene lost 2 bases and the J gene lost 5 bases, with 9 bases spanning the gap. CDR3 in amino acids: CASSPGESETQYF. CDR3 DNA sequence: TGTGCCAGCTCACCAGGGGAATCGGAGACCCAGTACTTC.

Notes on this clone: Just one base apart from a much larger clone, this may be a read error. J is TRBJ2-1 and V is TRBV5-6, with D uncertain. Germline CDR1 is SGHDT and CDR2 is YYEEEE. This CDR3 comprises 17 residues. This CDR3 is CAGSLGVQVVEVGEQFF. CDR3 nucleotides: TGTGCCGGCAGCTTGGGTGTCCAGGTGGTGGAAGTCGGTGAGCAGTTCTTC.

This clone occurred many times. The chain has TRBV7-3 and TRBJ2-2; D remains unclear. Germline V gives CDR1 SGHTA, CDR2 FQGTGA. CDR3 length: 12 amino acids. The germline V and J ends were trimmed by 5 bases and 5 bases, with 6 bases remaining between them. This CDR3 reads CASSPVTGELFF. In DNA, the CDR3 is TGTGCCAGCAGCCCCGTGACCGGGGAGCTGTTTTTT. Full variable domain (outside the CDR3, taken from reference TRBV7-3 and TRBJ2-2): GAGVSQTPSNKVTEKGKYVELRCDPISGHTALYWYRQSLGQGPEFLIYFQGTGAADDSGLPNDRFFAVRPEGSVSTLKIQRTERGDSAVYLCASSPVTGELFFGEGSRLTVL.

This clone was recorded a few times. The J gene is TRBJ1-2, the V gene TRBV30; D not resolved. The CDR3 has 15 residues. Germline assignment: CDR1 GTSNPN and CDR2 SVGIG (reference sequence). Trimming pared 0 bases from V and 5 bases from J, leaving 16 bases between. The CDR3 is CAWSVGQALGYGYTF. The CDR3 nucleotides are TGTGCCTGGAGTGTAGGGCAGGCCTTAGGATATGGCTACACCTTC.

This clone has just a few counts. The gene calls are TRBV29-1 and TRBJ2-2; D tentatively reads TRBD1 or TRBD2 (7 bases each). Germline V gene lookup returns CDR1 SQVTM and CDR2 ANQGSEA. Trimming cost V 5 bases and J 3 bases, with 13 bases left between them. This CDR3 has 14 residues. The CDR3 loop is CSVLTGRDTGELFF. In DNA form, the CDR3 reads TGCAGCGTTTTGACAGGGAGGGACACCGGGGAGCTGTTTTTT.

This clone was observed a few times. The V call is TRBV19, the J call TRBJ2-5, with 9 nucleotides matching TRBD1. The CDR3 spans 15 residues. Germline CDR1 LNHDA, CDR2 SQIVND (reference sequence). The J segment lost 4 bases and the V segment lost 3 bases, leaving 6 bases of the junction unmatched. CDR3 nucleotide sequence: TGTGCCAGTAGTATCCCCGGGACAGGGACAGAGACCCAGTACTTC. Amino acid sequence: CASSIPGTGTETQYF.

Many counts were recorded for this clone. The chain uses TRBV20-1 and TRBJ2-7; 7 bases line up with TRBD1. Germline lookup yields CDR1 DFQATT and CDR2 SNEGSKA (reference sequence). The CDR3 sequence is 12 residues long. The V and J ends lost 7 bases and 6 bases, in that order; junction bases with no gene match: 9. The CDR3 protein is CSGNRGNGEQYF. CDR3 coding DNA: TGCAGTGGGAACAGGGGTAACGGCGAGCAGTACTTC.

This clone was observed at least ten times. The rearrangement links TRBV7-6 to TRBJ1-3, with D hard to call. The V end lost 3 bases, the J end lost 4 bases, and 4 bases lay between the germline ends. The CDR3 length is 12 residues. Germline CDR1 and CDR2: SGHVS and FNYEAQ. CDR3 loop: CASSLDGNTIYF. The CDR3 region has the DNA TGTGCCAGCAGCTTGGACGGAAACACCATATATTTT. The whole variable domain, remainder taken from reference TRBV7-6 and TRBJ1-3, is GAGVSQSPRYKVTKRGQDVALRCDPISGHVSLYWYRQALGQGPEFLTYFNYEAQQDKSGLPNDRFSAERPEGSISTLTIQRTEQRDSAMYRCASSLDGNTIYFGEGSWLTVV.

Ten or more counts support this clone. This chain connects TRBV5-6 to TRBJ1-1; D ambiguous. The CDR3 has 14 residues. Germline V lookup: CDR1 SGHDT, CDR2 YYEEEE. The V end was cut by 1 base, the J end by 4 bases, with 11 bases between. The CDR3 DNA sequence: TGTGCCAGCAGCTTGTCCGCGGATGTCACTGAAGCTTTCTTT. The encoded protein is CASSLSADVTEAFF.

This clone was detected many times. CDR3 sequence reads: CASSLGGRTGELFF. CDR3 bases: TGTGCCAGCAGCTTGGGGGGTCGCACCGGGGAGCTGTTTTTT. The genes are TRBV7-2 and TRBJ2-2; possible D gene TRBD2, 6 bases. The CDR3 covers 14 residues. The germline gives CDR1 SGHTA, CDR2 FQGNSA. Trimming cost V 3 bases and J 4 bases, with 9 bases left between them.

This clone was found many times. The chain uses TRBV25-1 and TRBJ2-7, with 7 bases fitting TRBD1. Germline V gene data show CDR1 as MGHDK and CDR2 as SYGVNS. CDR3 length: 16 amino acids. Trimming at V came to 9 bases and at J to 9 bases, leaving 23 bases not matched to a gene. CDR3 sequence (DNA): TGTGCCAGTCCCCGTGTACGGGACAGCTGGTACGAAGGGCAGTACTTC. Protein product: CASPRVRDSWYEGQYF.

The table lists this clone with many counts. V gene TRBV4-2 combines with J gene TRBJ2-2; the D call may be TRBD1 or TRBD2 (5 bases each). Trimming left V 5 bases short and J 6 bases short, with 16 bases between. Germline V gene data show CDR1 as LGHNA and CDR2 as YNFKEQ. This CDR3 comprises 15 residues. The DNA of the CDR3 is TGTGCCAGCAGCGAGGCCGGGACCCTTGCCGGGGAGCTGTTTTTT. It yields the protein CASSEAGTLAGELFF.

This clone was seen ten or more times. The V gene is TRBV24-1, the J gene TRBJ2-7; unclear D gene. The CDR3 runs to 14 residues. V was clipped by 4 bases and J by 3 bases, with 12 bases between them. Germline CDR1 and CDR2: KGHDR and SFDVKD. CDR3: CATSDRRQIYEQYF. CDR3 nucleotides: TGTGCCACCAGTGACCGGAGACAAATCTACGAGCAGTACTTC.

This clone was found many times. The chain links TRBV10-3 to TRBJ2-7, with TRBD1 matching 8 bases. Germline V gene data show CDR1 as ENHRY and CDR2 as SYGVKD. CDR3 length equals 15 residues. The V segment lost 5 bases and the J segment 2 bases; nucleotides outside the gene matches: 8. CDR3 amino acids: CAISKTGGLTYEQYF. For the CDR3, the DNA is TGTGCCATCAGTAAAACAGGGGGTCTCACCTACGAGCAGTACTTC.

In its sample, this clone was seen many times. V is TRBV12-5 and J is TRBJ1-4; 10 positions match TRBD1. This CDR3 has 15 amino acids. V shed 8 bases and J 5 bases; nucleotides not matched to a gene: 8. The germline gives CDR1 LGHNT, CDR2 FRNRAP. CDR3 nucleotide sequence: TGTGCTAGTACGGAGGGACAGGGGAGGAATGAAAAACTGTTTTTT. The encoded protein is CASTEGQGRNEKLFF.

This clone was recorded at least ten times. The chain employs TRBV2 and TRBJ2-6; D is possibly TRBD1 or TRBD2 (6 bases each). V was cut by 7 bases and J by 0 bases, with 19 bases left in between. CDR1 SNHLY and CDR2 FYNNEI come from the germline V gene. The CDR3 loop spans 18 amino acids. In DNA form, the CDR3 reads TGTGCCAGCACCTACCGACGGGGGCTCGGCTCTGGGGCCAACGTCCTGACTTTC. Translated: CASTYRRGLGSGANVLTF. Together with reference TRBV2 and TRBJ2-6, the CDR3 gives the full variable domain: EPEVTQTPSHQVTQMGQEVILRCVPISNHLYFYWYRQILGQKVEFLVSFYNNEISEKSEIFDDQFSVERPDGSNFTLKIRSTKLEDSAMYFCASTYRRGLGSGANVLTFGAGSRLTVL.

This clone was counted at least ten times. This chain uses TRBV28 with TRBJ1-4; D unresolved. Trimming took off 0 bases at V and 0 bases at J, with 5 bases between the two ends. The length of the CDR3 is 15 residues. Per germline, CDR1 MDHEN and CDR2 SYDVKM. The CDR3 DNA sequence: TGTGCCAGCAGTTTATGGTCGGCAACTAATGAAAAACTGTTTTTT. Translated, it gives CASSLWSATNEKLFF.